The sequence of this T cell receptor beta chain was determined in a study of CD8 T cells in ankylosing spondylitis. General observations from the study: Disease-linked clones bore a CD8+ phenotype, appearing relatively rarely in peripheral blood. In ankylosing spondylitis patients, matched synovial fluid reportedly showed significant enrichment of disease-linked clones.

Between the trimmed V and J ends, which lost 7 bases and 1 base, there was a span of 4 bases. The CDR3 has 10 amino acids. Germline-derived CDR1 and CDR2 are SQVTM and ANQGSEA. Quantitative 5'-RACE with molecular barcodes was used to make the TCR beta libraries. TCRdb reprocessed the 5' RACE reads via MiXCR and lists one record per CDR3 protein. The data show roughly 280,000 distinct CDR3 sequences, with around 20% seen just once and 7.8% held by the top ten. This clonotype was recorded at least ten times. Its antigen is not known. The sequenced sample was blood, either unsorted or a sorted T cell fraction (not recorded which). The origin of this receptor is a male donor with ankylosing spondylitis or in good health (not recorded which). The rearrangement links TRBV29-1 to TRBJ1-1; the D is unclear. This CDR3 reads CSAQNTEAFF. As DNA, the CDR3 is TGCAGCGCCCAGAACACTGAAGCTTTCTTT. The entire variable domain, with the rest obtained from reference TRBV29-1 and TRBJ1-1, is as follows: SAVISQKPSRDICQRGTSLTIQCQVDSQVTMMFWYRQQPGQSLTLIATANQGSEATYESGFVIDKFPISRPNLTFSTLTVSNMSPEDSSIYLCSAQNTEAFFGQGTRLTVV.